The 18 T cell receptor beta chains listed next were all sequenced from one sample in a study of T cell responses to AZD1222 COVID-19 vaccine. Some clones are missing from TCRdb's copy, which holds only in-frame ones; the method was immunoSEQ multiplex PCR. The sample gives tens of thousands of clones, about nine tenths of which show up once; 4.2% is in the top ten. The material sequenced was peripheral blood, taken on day 0 of AZD1222 vaccination. The source is an adult in good health.

The chain combines TRBV5-6 with TRBJ2-3; 13 bases agree with TRBD2. Unmatched junction bases numbered 9, after V lost 3 bases and J lost 2 bases. Germline-derived CDR1 and CDR2 are SGHDT and YYEEEE. The CDR3 is 18 amino acids. DNA of the CDR3: TGTGCCAGCAGCTCCCTAGGACTAGCGGGGGTTATCACAGATACGCAGTATTTT. Translated: CASSSLGLAGVITDTQYF.

The rearrangement links TRBV30 to TRBJ1-1; D not certain. With 1 base removed from V and 1 base from J, the gap between germline ends came to 7 bases. Germline CDR1 reads GTSNPN; CDR2 reads SVGIG (reference sequence). The CDR3 has 13 residues. The CDR3 sequence is CAWSATRNTEAFF. The CDR3, as DNA: TGTGCCTGGAGTGCAACAAGGAACACTGAAGCTTTCTTT.

V gene TRBV13 combines with J gene TRBJ1-6; TRBD1 matches at 9 bases. Germline loops: CDR1 PRHDT, CDR2 FYEKMQ (reference sequence). This CDR3 has 16 residues. V lost 5 bases to trimming and J lost 7 bases; unmatched junction nucleotides: 9. The CDR3 nucleotides read TGTGCCAGCAGCCCCCGATCGACAGGGGGAAATTCACCCCTCCACTTT. This encodes CASSPRSTGGNSPLHF.

The CDR3 coding sequence is TGTTCAACCGGGACTAGAGGCAATGAGCAGTTCTTC. Encoded protein: CSTGTRGNEQFF. The chain is built from TRBV12-3 or TRBV12-4 and TRBJ2-1, with 8 bases identical to TRBD2. The CDR3 spans 12 residues.

This sequence joins TRBV6-1 and TRBJ1-1; D unclear. Germline V gene sequence: CDR1 MNHNS, CDR2 SASEGT. The CDR3 runs 13 residues. V gave up 2 bases and J gave up 4 bases, with 8 bases separating them. CDR3 sequence: CASSELPGTEAFF. The CDR3 DNA sequence: TGTGCCAGCAGTGAATTGCCCGGCACTGAAGCTTTCTTT.

The V call is TRBV5-4, the J call TRBJ2-7; a weak D match, TRBD2 (6 bases). The CDR3 has 14 amino acids. The ends were cut back, 5 bases at V and 2 bases at J, with 14 bases in the middle. Germline loops: CDR1 SGHNT, CDR2 YYREEE (reference sequence). In nucleotides, the CDR3 is TGTGCCAGCAGGGGAATGGGGGAGGCCTACGAGCAGTACTTC. Its protein is CASRGMGEAYEQYF.

V is TRBV5-1 and J is TRBJ2-1; D perhaps matches TRBD1 (6 bases). CDR3 length: 15 amino acids. Germline V lookup: CDR1 SGHRS, CDR2 YFSETQ. Trimming cost V 7 bases and J 8 bases, with 22 bases left between them. The CDR3 region has the DNA TGCGCCAGCCGACGGCAGCAGGGGAATAGGTATGAGCAGTTCTTC. Its protein product is CASRRQQGNRYEQFF.

V usage is TRBV7-7 and J usage is TRBJ1-3; D unclear. The CDR3 is 14 amino acids. V lost 2 bases to trimming and J lost 1 base, with 6 bases between them. Per the germline V gene, CDR1 is SSHAT and CDR2 is FNYEAQ (reference sequence). The CDR3 is CASSLTPSGNTIYF. In nucleotides, the CDR3 is TGTGCCAGCAGCTTAACCCCATCTGGAAACACCATATATTTT.

The chain links TRBV5-1 to TRBJ1-1, with unresolved D. V lost 4 bases and J lost 5, with 15 bases in between. Germline CDR1 reads SGHRS; CDR2 reads YFSETQ. The CDR3 consists of 14 residues. CDR3 DNA: TGCGCCAGCAGCCGGGAAGGGCATATGACTGAAGCTTTCTTT. This sequence encodes CASSREGHMTEAFF.

The chain joins TRBV18 to TRBJ1-5; TRBD1 might be the D (6 bases). The germline V gene encodes CDR1 KGHSH and CDR2 LQKENI. The CDR3 totals 15 residues. The ends were cut back, 5 bases at V and 0 bases at J, with 11 bases in the middle. CDR3: CASSARQDSNQPQHF. The DNA of the CDR3 is TGTGCCAGCTCAGCCCGACAGGATAGCAATCAGCCCCAGCATTTT.

The chain is built from TRBV5-1 and TRBJ1-2, with 10 bases identical to TRBD1. The CDR3 spans 14 residues. Germline trimming cut 6 bases from V and 5 bases from J; bases unmatched to any gene: 7. Germline loops: CDR1 SGHRS, CDR2 YFSETQ. This CDR3 reads CASKAGTGDYGYTF. CDR3 DNA sequence: TGCGCCAGCAAAGCCGGGACAGGGGATTATGGCTACACCTTC.

The rearrangement joins TRBV9 to TRBJ1-1; D ambiguous. The CDR3 has 15 amino acids. The germline V and J ends were trimmed by 5 bases and 2 bases, with 16 bases remaining between them. Germline loops: CDR1 SGDLS, CDR2 YYNGEE. CDR3 in amino acids: CASRPDEEYNTEAFF. The CDR3 nucleotides are TGTGCCAGCAGGCCCGATGAGGAATACAACACTGAAGCTTTCTTT.

The genes are TRBV19 and TRBJ1-1; perhaps TRBD1 as D (6 bases). The CDR3 extends over 13 amino acids. The V gene lost 5 bases and the J gene lost 7 bases, with 14 bases spanning the gap. The germline V gene has CDR1 LNHDA and CDR2 SQIVND (reference sequence). The CDR3 protein is CASSPTGGLEAFF. The CDR3 DNA sequence: TGTGCCAGTAGTCCCACCGGGGGCCTTGAAGCTTTCTTT.

J is TRBJ2-5 and V is TRBV19; 9 bases are a match to TRBD1. V was clipped by 5 bases and J by 1 base; unmatched bases: 2. The CDR3 has 14 residues. The germline gives CDR1 LNHDA, CDR2 SQIVND (reference sequence). This chain's CDR3 is CASSDRGSQETQYF. CDR3 DNA: TGTGCCAGTAGTGACAGGGGGAGCCAAGAGACCCAGTACTTC.

The chain employs TRBV4-1 and TRBJ1-2, with 7 nucleotides matching TRBD1. V lost 5 bases to trimming and J lost 8 bases; unmatched junction nucleotides: 11. The CDR3 loop spans 14 amino acids. The germline gives CDR1 MGHRA, CDR2 YSYEKL. CDR3 loop: CASSIVGQSLGYTF. The DNA for the CDR3 is TGCGCCAGCAGCATCGTGGGACAGTCGTTAGGCTACACCTTC.

This chain uses TRBV24-1 with TRBJ2-1; 8 bases fit TRBD1. CDR3 length equals 17 residues. Trimming took 4 bases from V and 5 from J; bases not matched to a gene: 12. Germline CDR1 KGHDR, CDR2 SFDVKD. CDR3 amino acids: CATSDPKTGVYDNEQFF. CDR3 coding DNA: TGTGCCACCAGTGACCCTAAGACAGGGGTCTATGACAATGAGCAGTTCTTC.

The genes are TRBV5-4 and TRBJ2-3, with TRBD2 as a possible D gene (6 bases). V lost 4 bases, J lost 1 base, and 19 bases lay in between. Germline loops: CDR1 SGHNT, CDR2 YYREEE (reference sequence). This CDR3 spans 17 amino acids. The CDR3 DNA is TGTGCCAGCAGCCCGAGGGCGTCGGGAGAGGGCACAGATACGCAGTATTTT. Translated, it gives CASSPRASGEGTDTQYF.

The chain combines TRBV5-4 with TRBJ1-1, with a possible D match to TRBD1 (6 bases). Germline V lookup: CDR1 SGHNT, CDR2 YYREEE (reference sequence). The V and J ends lost 5 bases and 0 bases respectively, with 11 bases between them. The CDR3 loop spans 14 amino acids. CDR3 DNA sequence: TGTGCCAGCAGATACAGGGCCATGAACACTGAAGCTTTCTTT. This encodes CASRYRAMNTEAFF.